This T cell receptor (beta chain) comes out of a study of T cells in localized non-small cell lung cancer (dated by TCRdb to about 2020). In terms of the full investigation: The study examined T cell repertoires in under 300 patients with early-stage NSCLC and compared tumors with uninvolved tumor-adjacent lungs. The cohort comprised roughly 220 treatment-naïve NSCLC patients with resected, localized lung tumors. The mean age of the NSCLC patients was under 70 years, with 130 or so men and around 99 women. Broader findings and caveats from the paper: Uninvolved tumor-adjacent lung showed the highest T cell clonality, higher than tumor, which suggests more focused antigenic responses in the uninvolved tumor-adjacent lung. A median of 57 of the top 100 tumor clones were detected in paired uninvolved adjacent lung, and 25 to 35 of these tumor clones were also found among the top 100 clones of the paired uninvolved adjacent lung. Higher T cell density in blood was associated with longer overall survival, whereas higher clonality in adjacent lung was associated with shorter survival. Because multi-region tumor sequencing was not performed, intratumor heterogeneity could not be ruled out. Because of the exploratory design, TCR variables were selected using unadjusted p-values without false-discovery rate correction.

At diagnosis, peripheral blood, uninvolved tumor-adjacent lung and tumor were collected and were preserved as a mix of fresh-frozen and FFPE material. For TCR repertoire profiling, the blood samples were analyzed as peripheral blood mononuclear cells. As to this clone: The clone's antigen remains unknown. The input lacks base qualities; no much larger clone sits a single base away.

TCR beta CDR3 regions were sequenced from DNA using the immunoSEQ Assay. The published analysis was carried out like this. To compute T cell density, TCR beta template counts were normalized to usable DNA, which was estimated by amplifying housekeeping genes. Richness was estimated with the preseqR package, extrapolating to 400,000 templates for PBMC samples and 120,000 templates for tissue samples. Clonality was taken to be one minus Pielou's evenness. Tissue-enriched TCRs were identified by differential abundance testing using productive amino-acid clonotypes, minimum total count 5 and alpha 0.1. The Jaccard Index and the Morisita Overlap Index were used to quantify repertoire overlap between compartments. GLIPH grouped TCR beta CDR3s together with public tetramer-defined viral CDR3s, and a viral motif had to include at least three viral sequences and show V-gene enrichment. Sourced from immuneACCESS, this table was stored by TCRdb with only in-frame sequences that have V and J called. A share of the clones is absent; for the studies checked, an unresolved V gene accounts for under half, and the remainder has no known explanation. V and J calls and clone size follow that table, whereas D and trimming were derived from the DNA. The sample table lists about 52,000 clones, 75% to 90% of them with a count of one. The ten top clones hold over 15% of the sample.

This specimen consisted of peripheral blood, obtained before any cancer treatment. The receptor was derived from a male donor aged 60 or over with stage III squamous cell lung carcinoma.

The CDR3 has the sequence CASSPPWGTSGGPNDTVYNEQFF. DNA sequence: TGTGCCAGCTCACCGCCGTGGGGGACTAGCGGGGGACCGAACGACACCGTCTACAATGAGCAGTTCTTC. This chain is built from TRBV18 and TRBJ2-1; the junction holds 14 bases that match TRBD2. Trimming removed 3 bases from V and 3 bases from J; the gene matches leave 22 bases unexplained. Its CDR3 holds 23 amino acids, cysteine through phenylalanine. CDR3 DNA only is kept here, 69 bases in frame from base 1. The germline V gene encodes CDR1 KGHSH and CDR2 LQKENI.